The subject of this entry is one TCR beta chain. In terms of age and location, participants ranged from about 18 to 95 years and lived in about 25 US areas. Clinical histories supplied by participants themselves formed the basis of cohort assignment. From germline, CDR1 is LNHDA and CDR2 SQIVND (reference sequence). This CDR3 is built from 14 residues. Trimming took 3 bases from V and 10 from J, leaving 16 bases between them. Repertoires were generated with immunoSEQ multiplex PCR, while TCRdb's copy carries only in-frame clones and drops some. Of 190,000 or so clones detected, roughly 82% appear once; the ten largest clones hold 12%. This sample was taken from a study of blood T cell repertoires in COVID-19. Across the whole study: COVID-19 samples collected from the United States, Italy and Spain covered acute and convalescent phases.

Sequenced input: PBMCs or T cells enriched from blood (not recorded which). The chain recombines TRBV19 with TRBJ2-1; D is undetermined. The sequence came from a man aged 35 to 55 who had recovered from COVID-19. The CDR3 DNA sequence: TGTGCCAGTAGTATCTCGTGGCCGCCCAGGGAGCAGTTCTTC. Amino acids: CASSISWPPREQFF.